The 21 T cell receptor beta chains below all came from one sample that was sequenced in a study of cytomegalovirus exposure and HLA in healthy donors. The PCR had 60 Vbeta and 13 Jbeta primers. The data were produced by immunoSEQ multiplex PCR, yet TCRdb's version contains in-frame clones alone and is incomplete. The sample includes fewer than 70,000 clones, approximately 72% of them seen just once. Sequenced input: PBMCs. The source of these receptors is a woman in her 30s in good health and CMV-seronegative.

As for this clone: The CDR3 end shows no conserved phenylalanine or tryptophan, and so a read error is likely. The DNA is omitted, as the CDR3 cannot be located on it reliably, and the CDR3 follows TCRdb's listing. The V gene is TRBV9, the J gene TRBJ1-1; the D call of TRBD1 is as the table states it, not checked on the DNA. 16 amino acids form the CDR3, both terminal residues included. CDR1 is SGDLS, CDR2 YYNGEE, per germline. CDR3: CASSAGTGSPNTEALV.

This clone was counted a few times. V usage is TRBV9 and J usage is TRBJ1-1; no clear D gene. V was clipped by 0 bases and J by 5 bases, with 11 bases between them. Germline CDR1 reads SGDLS; CDR2 reads YYNGEE. This CDR3 has 14 amino acids. In nucleotides, the CDR3 is TGTGCCAGCAGCGTAGTTGAGGGAAGGACTGAAGCTTTCTTT. Its translation is CASSVVEGRTEAFF.

The rearrangement uses TRBV6-4 and TRBJ2-1; 9 bases are a match to TRBD2. This CDR3 is 16 amino acids long. In germline, CDR1 is MRHNA, CDR2 SNTAGT. V shed 0 bases and J 4 bases; nucleotides not matched to a gene: 4. The CDR3 DNA follows: TGTGCCAGCAGTGACTCCGCAGCGGGGGGATACAATGAGCAGTTCTTC. Its protein product is CASSDSAAGGYNEQFF.

The V call is TRBV7-2, the J call TRBJ2-7; TRBD1 might be the D (6 bases). The germline V gene encodes CDR1 SGHTA and CDR2 FQGNSA. This CDR3 comprises 17 residues. The ends were cut back, 5 bases at V and 9 bases at J, with 29 bases in the middle. The CDR3 here is CASSLRETGPVSLGQYF. The CDR3 DNA reads TGTGCCAGCAGCCTAAGGGAGACAGGTCCCGTCTCTTTGGGGCAGTACTTC.

This clone was counted once. V is TRBV2 and J is TRBJ1-5; no clear D gene. Between the trimmed V and J ends, which lost 7 bases and 3 bases, there was a span of 16 bases. Germline CDR1 and CDR2: SNHLY and FYNNEI. The CDR3 is 15 residues long. The CDR3 bases are TGTGCCAGCATGTTTGGCCGAGACTACAATCAGCCCCAGCATTTT. Protein product: CASMFGRDYNQPQHF. Combining the CDR3 with reference TRBV2 and TRBJ1-5 gives the whole variable domain EPEVTQTPSHQVTQMGQEVILRCVPISNHLYFYWYRQILGQKVEFLVSFYNNEISEKSEIFDDQFSVERPDGSNFTLKIRSTKLEDSAMYFCASMFGRDYNQPQHFGDGTRLSIL.

This clone was seen only a few times. As the CDR3 is not closed by the conserved phenylalanine or tryptophan, this likely results from a read error. The chain has TRBV2 and TRBJ2-2; 8 positions agree with TRBD1. This CDR3 comprises 12 residues. Germline V CDR1 and CDR2: SNHLY, FYNNEI. J lost 7 bases, V lost 10 bases, and 5 bases had no gene match. Here the CDR3 DNA reads TGTGCCAAAAGGACAGGGTTCGGGGAGCTGTTTGTT. Protein sequence: CAKRTGFGELFV.

The chain joins TRBV7-9 to TRBJ2-3, with 9 bases fitting TRBD2. Trimming removed 5 bases from V and 0 bases from J; junction bases left unmatched: 6. CDR3 size: 16 residues. Germline-derived CDR1 and CDR2 are SEHNR and FQNEAQ (reference sequence). The CDR3 sequence is CASSLIAGVSTDTQYF. CDR3 sequence (DNA): TGTGCCAGCAGCCTCATAGCGGGGGTGAGCACAGATACGCAGTATTTT.

V is TRBV27 and J is TRBJ1-6; no clear D gene. Germline V lookup: CDR1 MNHEY, CDR2 SMNVEV (reference sequence). The CDR3 has 16 residues. V was clipped by 3 bases and J by 0 bases, with 9 bases between them. The DNA of the CDR3 is TGTGCCAGCAGTTTTGGGCTAAGCTCCTATAATTCACCCCTCCACTTT. Translation: CASSFGLSSYNSPLHF.

V gene TRBV4-1 combines with J gene TRBJ1-3; tentatively, D is TRBD1 (6 bases). The CDR3 runs 20 residues. Germline values: CDR1 MGHRA, CDR2 YSYEKL. Deletions cut 0 bases from V and 0 bases from J, with 21 bases between. CDR3: CASSQDQNFVTGYSGNTIYF. The CDR3 DNA reads TGCGCCAGCAGCCAAGATCAAAATTTTGTGACAGGATACTCTGGAAACACCATATATTTT.

The chain links TRBV20-1 to TRBJ1-1; the D gene is possibly TRBD1 (6 bases). CDR1 DFQATT and CDR2 SNEGSKA come from the germline V gene (reference sequence). CDR3 length: 11 amino acids. This CDR3 is CRKQGNIEAFF. CDR3 nucleotides: TGCAGGAAACAGGGAAATATTGAAGCTTTCTTT.

This chain joins TRBV19 and TRBJ1-2; possible D gene TRBD1, 5 bases. Germline CDR1 reads LNHDA; CDR2 reads SQIVND (reference sequence). V lost 3 bases and J 7 bases, leaving 18 bases between the germline ends. This CDR3 region has 15 residues. CDR3 region: CASSIPGETPFGYTF. Here the CDR3 DNA reads TGTGCCAGTAGTATCCCGGGGGAGACCCCATTTGGCTACACCTTC.

The J gene is TRBJ2-7, the V gene TRBV28, with 7 bases fitting TRBD2. The CDR3 contains 20 residues. Per the germline V gene, CDR1 is MDHEN and CDR2 is SYDVKM. The trim removed 2 bases at V and 0 bases at J, leaving 19 bases unmatched. The CDR3 protein is CASSLNARESDLKSSYEQYF. CDR3 sequence (DNA): TGTGCCAGCAGTTTAAATGCGCGGGAGAGTGACCTAAAAAGCTCCTACGAGCAGTACTTC. Together with reference TRBV28 and TRBJ2-7, the CDR3 gives the full variable domain: DVKVTQSSRYLVKRTGEKVFLECVQDMDHENMFWYRQDPGLGLRLIYFSYDVKMKEKGDIPEGYSVSREKKERFSLILESASTNQTSMYLCASSLNARESDLKSSYEQYFGPGTRLTVT.

The chain employs TRBV27 and TRBJ2-3; TRBD1 matches at 9 bases. V trimming: 2 bases; J trimming: 5 bases; junction bases outside the gene matches: 11. CDR3 length: 17 amino acids. From germline, CDR1 is MNHEY and CDR2 SMNVEV (reference sequence). CDR3 sequence reads: CASSLNFGTGFKDTQYF. CDR3 sequence (DNA): TGTGCCAGCAGTTTAAACTTCGGGACAGGGTTTAAAGATACGCAGTATTTT.

The chain uses TRBV28 and TRBJ1-2, with D unresolved. This CDR3 has 13 amino acids. Germline CDR1 reads MDHEN; CDR2 reads SYDVKM. Trimming cost V 3 bases and J 0 bases, with 5 bases left between them. Written as DNA, the CDR3 is TGTGCCAGCAGTTTCGAGACTAACTATGGCTACACCTTC. This codes for CASSFETNYGYTF.

The gene calls are TRBV7-3 and TRBJ2-1; 10 positions agree with TRBD1. Trimming cost V 6 bases and J 6 bases; bases outside gene matches: 8. The germline CDR1 and CDR2 sequences are SGHTA and FQGTGA. This CDR3 is 15 amino acids long. The CDR3 DNA sequence: TGTGCCAGCAGGAGCCGGGACAGGGGTTCCAATGAGCAGTTCTTC. This gives the protein CASRSRDRGSNEQFF.

The chain couples TRBV21-1 to TRBJ1-6. TRBV21-1 is assigned pseudogene status. The CDR3 length is 17 residues. Here the CDR3 reads CASSKVNSRGGNSPLHF. In DNA form, the CDR3 reads TGTGCCAGCAGCAAAGTTAACAGTAGGGGGGGGAATTCACCCCTCCACTTT.

The chain carries TRBV7-2 and TRBJ1-1, with D unclear. Between the trimmed V and J ends, which lost 5 bases and 3 bases, there was a span of 16 bases. Germline loops: CDR1 SGHTA, CDR2 FQGNSA. This CDR3 is 15 amino acids long. The CDR3 region has the DNA TGTGCCAGCAGCCCTTCCCCGGGCGGGGACACTGAAGCTTTCTTT. It yields the protein CASSPSPGGDTEAFF.

The rearrangement uses TRBV6-6 and TRBJ1-2, with a tentative D call TRBD1 (6 bases). Trimming took 7 bases from V and 8 from J, leaving 17 bases between them. CDR1 and CDR2 from the germline V gene are MNHNY and SVGAGI (reference sequence). This CDR3 comprises 13 residues. CDR3 in amino acids: CASTTPAGDGYTF. The CDR3 coding sequence is TGTGCCAGCACAACCCCTGCAGGGGACGGCTACACCTTC.

The chain combines TRBV2 with TRBJ1-6, with D unresolved. Germline lookup yields CDR1 SNHLY and CDR2 FYNNEI. This CDR3 is built from 14 residues. The V gene lost 1 base and the J gene lost 3 bases, with 4 bases spanning the gap. Here the CDR3 DNA reads TGTGCCAGCAGTGAAGAGAGCTATAATTCACCCCTCCACTTT. This translates into CASSEESYNSPLHF.

This chain connects TRBV7-8 to TRBJ2-6; 13 bases line up with TRBD2. CDR3 size: 19 residues. V lost 5 bases and J lost 0; bases outside the gene matches: 7. Looked up from germline, CDR1 is SGHVS and CDR2 is FQNEAQ. CDR3 sequence (DNA): TGTGCCAGCAGCACTGGACTAGCGGGGGTTTTCTCTGGGGCCAACGTCCTGACTTTC. As protein: CASSTGLAGVFSGANVLTF.

This clone appeared a few times. The V gene is TRBV5-1, the J gene TRBJ1-5; D remains ambiguous. V gave up 3 bases and J gave up 3 bases, with 10 bases separating them. The CDR3 loop spans 14 amino acids. Looked up from germline, CDR1 is SGHRS and CDR2 is YFSETQ. CDR3 sequence (DNA): TGCGCCAGCAGCTATGGAGGGTCCAATCAGCCCCAGCATTTT. Encoded protein: CASSYGGSNQPQHF.